The 29 T cell receptor beta chains below all came from one sample that was sequenced in a study of blood T cell repertoires in COVID-19. Assay: immunoSEQ multiplex PCR; the TCRdb copy retains only in-frame clones and omits some. The sample has about 180,000 clones, 60% to 80% seen once; the top ten hold approximately 26%. Sequencing was carried out using peripheral blood. The receptors here all came from an older woman with acute or convalescent COVID-19.

The chain recombines TRBV10-2 with TRBJ2-7; 7 bases map to TRBD2. CDR3 length: 13 amino acids. Germline CDR1 and CDR2: WSHSY and SAAADI. Losses at the gene ends were 7 bases for V and 3 bases for J; bases not matched to a gene: 6. The CDR3 nucleotides read TGCGCCAGCAATCCCAGGACTAGCTACGAGCAGTACTTC. Its translation: CASNPRTSYEQYF.

The rearrangement links TRBV3-1 (or the pseudogene TRBV3-2) to TRBJ2-1; the match to TRBD2 covers 9 bases. The V gene's germline CDR1 is LGHDT and CDR2 YNNKEL (reference sequence). V dropped 0 bases and J dropped 2; count of bases not matched to a gene: 5. This CDR3 comprises 17 residues. CDR3 DNA: TGTGCCAGCAGCCAAGACTTTGGACTAGCGCCCTACAATGAGCAGTTCTTC. Translated, it gives CASSQDFGLAPYNEQFF.

As regards this clone: The same CDR3 can be traced to other DNA sequences in this sample. V usage is TRBV18 and J usage is TRBJ2-7, with TRBD1 identical over 10 bases. The germline CDR1 and CDR2 sequences are KGHSH and LQKENI. The CDR3 extends over 14 amino acids. V shed 2 bases and J 5 bases; nucleotides not matched to a gene: 3. CDR3 bases: TGTGCCAGCTCACCAGGGACAGGGGCCAACGAGCAGTACTTC. Translating it yields CASSPGTGANEQYF.

V and J are TRBV13 and TRBJ2-3; 10 bases map to TRBD2. Germline V lookup: CDR1 PRHDT, CDR2 FYEKMQ (reference sequence). After removal of 2 bases from V and 0 bases from J, the junction contained 8 bases not matched to a gene. This CDR3 contains 18 residues. CDR3: CASSLRASGRHSTDTQYF. DNA of the CDR3: TGTGCCAGCAGCTTAAGGGCTAGCGGGAGACATAGCACAGATACGCAGTATTTT.

The gene calls are TRBV6-2 or TRBV6-3 and TRBJ1-1; TRBD1 agrees at 8 bases. The CDR3 is 13 amino acids. Per germline, CDR1 MNHEY and CDR2 SVGEGT. V was clipped by 5 bases and J by 1 base; unmatched bases: 0. DNA of the CDR3: TGTGCCAGCAGTGGACAGGGGAACACTGAAGCTTTCTTT. This sequence encodes CASSGQGNTEAFF.

The table lists this clone with a count of one. The rearrangement links TRBV19 to TRBJ2-5; 13 bases are a match to TRBD2. This CDR3 is 17 amino acids long. Germline V gene data show CDR1 as LNHDA and CDR2 as SQIVND (reference sequence). The ends lost 4 bases at V and 3 bases at J; junction bases unmatched: 8. The CDR3 DNA sequence: TGTGCCAGTAGTACCTACCGACTAGCGGGAGGTAAAGAGACCCAGTACTTC. It codes for CASSTYRLAGGKETQYF. Drawing the rest from reference TRBV19 and TRBJ2-5, the complete variable domain is DGGITQSPKYLFRKEGQNVTLSCEQNLNHDAMYWYRQDPGQGLRLIYYSQIVNDFQKGDIAEGYSVSREKKESFPLTVTSAQKNPTAFYLCASSTYRLAGGKETQYFGPGTRLLVL.

This chain uses TRBV6-1 with TRBJ2-7; 7 nucleotides agree with TRBD2. After removal of 2 bases from V and 0 bases from J, the junction contained 7 bases not matched to a gene. CDR1 and CDR2 from the germline V gene are MNHNS and SASEGT. There are 16 residues in the CDR3. CDR3 sequence reads: CASSEFSGVSSYEQYF. Written as DNA, the CDR3 is TGTGCCAGCAGTGAATTCAGCGGGGTGAGCTCCTACGAGCAGTACTTC.

The rearrangement links TRBV19 to TRBJ2-5; TRBD2 aligns across 10 bases. V trimming: 9 bases; J trimming: 5 bases; junction bases outside the gene matches: 12. CDR1 is LNHDA, CDR2 SQIVND, per germline (reference sequence). CDR3 length equals 15 residues. The CDR3 DNA sequence: TGTGCCAGCAAATCGATAGCGGGAGGCGGTGAGACCCAGTACTTC. Its translation is CASKSIAGGGETQYF.

The V and J genes are TRBV6-1 and TRBJ2-3; 8 nucleotides line up with TRBD2. The germline V gene has CDR1 MNHNS and CDR2 SASEGT. V lost 3 bases and J lost 1; bases outside the gene matches: 12. This CDR3 spans 18 amino acids. CDR3 in amino acids: CASSDHYWLAGRTDTQYF. In nucleotides, the CDR3 is TGTGCCAGCAGTGATCATTACTGGCTAGCGGGCCGCACAGATACGCAGTATTTT.

A word on this clone: Other DNA sequences within the sample encode an identical CDR3. The chain recombines TRBV19 with TRBJ2-1; D may be TRBD2 (6 bases). The CDR3 contains 15 residues. V lost 5 bases to trimming and J lost 5 bases, with 16 bases between them. Germline CDR1 LNHDA, CDR2 SQIVND (reference sequence). CDR3: CASSRSSGGHNEQFF. CDR3 DNA sequence: TGTGCCAGTAGTCGATCCAGCGGAGGGCACAATGAGCAGTTCTTC.

V usage is TRBV20-1 and J usage is TRBJ2-5; 8 positions agree with TRBD2. CDR3 length: 13 residues. Germline trimming cut 3 bases from V and 4 bases from J; bases unmatched to any gene: 4. Germline CDR1 reads DFQATT; CDR2 reads SNEGSKA (reference sequence). This chain's CDR3 is CSASSGMGETQYF. The CDR3 bases are TGCAGTGCTAGTAGCGGGATGGGAGAGACCCAGTACTTC.

V usage is TRBV29-1 and J usage is TRBJ2-2; 7 positions match TRBD2. V trimming: 6 bases; J trimming: 6 bases; junction bases outside the gene matches: 7. CDR1 is SQVTM, CDR2 ANQGSEA, per germline. The CDR3 is 13 residues long. The CDR3 spells CSVRTSSPGELFF. For the CDR3, the DNA is TGCAGCGTGCGGACTAGTTCCCCCGGGGAGCTGTTTTTT.

This clone turned up a few times. This same CDR3 is encoded by further DNA sequences in the sample. This chain joins TRBV5-1 and TRBJ1-2, with 7 bases aligning to TRBD1. Germline V gene lookup returns CDR1 SGHRS and CDR2 YFSETQ. The CDR3 sequence is 12 residues long. Trimming at V came to 2 bases and at J to 6 bases, leaving 1 base not matched to a gene. The DNA for the CDR3 is TGCGCCAGCAGCTTTACAGGGGATGGCTACACCTTC. Protein: CASSFTGDGYTF.

The CDR3 loop reads CASTATGGGEQYF. The CDR3 nucleotides read TGCGCCAGCACGGCTACAGGGGGAGGCGAGCAGTACTTC. The chain joins TRBV5-1 to TRBJ2-7; 8 nucleotides agree with TRBD1. Germline CDR1 reads SGHRS; CDR2 reads YFSETQ. Trimming removed 6 bases from V and 6 bases from J; junction bases left unmatched: 8. The CDR3 loop spans 13 amino acids.

The V call is TRBV5-4, the J call TRBJ2-7; 7 positions agree with TRBD2. V shed 4 bases, J shed 6 bases, and the junction held 16 bases outside the gene matches. This CDR3 spans 16 amino acids. Germline CDR1 SGHNT, CDR2 YYREEE (reference sequence). The CDR3 loop is CASSGSSGRNFGEQYF. CDR3 DNA sequence: TGTGCCAGCAGCGGCTCTAGCGGACGTAATTTCGGCGAGCAGTACTTC.

The chain recombines TRBV7-9 with TRBJ1-5; 7 bases match TRBD1. This CDR3 comprises 15 residues. V lost 5 bases, J lost 7 bases, and 11 bases stayed unmatched. The germline gives CDR1 SEHNR, CDR2 FQNEAQ (reference sequence). The CDR3 reads CASSLTGSSGQPQHF. The CDR3 coding sequence is TGTGCCAGCAGCCTGACAGGGAGTTCAGGCCAGCCCCAGCATTTT.

This chain links TRBV5-4 with TRBJ2-1; possibly TRBD2 for D (6 bases). The CDR3 is 12 amino acids. V was trimmed by 4 bases and J by 10 bases, leaving 12 bases between them. Germline CDR1 is SGHNT and CDR2 is YYREEE (reference sequence). The CDR3 loop is CASSRDFGEQFF. CDR3 DNA sequence: TGTGCCAGCAGCCGGGACTTTGGGGAGCAGTTCTTC. Filled out from reference TRBV5-4 and TRBJ2-1, the complete variable domain reads ETGVTQSPTHLIKTRGQQVTLRCSSQSGHNTVSWYQQALGQGPQFIFQYYREEENGRGNFPPRFSGLQFPNYSSELNVNALELDDSALYLCASSRDFGEQFFGPGTRLTVL.

This clone has at least ten counts. The chain has TRBV20-1 and TRBJ2-7, with 9 bases that match TRBD2. CDR1 DFQATT and CDR2 SNEGSKA come from the germline V gene (reference sequence). The length of the CDR3 is 13 residues. V gave up 3 bases and J gave up 4 bases; unmatched junction bases: 4. This CDR3 is CSASSGRVYEQYF. CDR3 sequence (DNA): TGCAGTGCTAGTAGCGGGAGAGTTTACGAGCAGTACTTC.

V gene TRBV3-1 (or the pseudogene TRBV3-2) combines with J gene TRBJ1-1; D is ambiguous. The CDR3 extends over 14 amino acids. With 3 bases removed from V and 0 bases from J, the gap between germline ends came to 8 bases. Germline V gene data show CDR1 as LGHDT and CDR2 as YNNKEL (reference sequence). CDR3 nucleotide sequence: TGTGCCAGCAGCCACGCAGGAATGAACACTGAAGCTTTCTTT. Translated: CASSHAGMNTEAFF.

This clone was found a few times. V and J are TRBV3-1 (or the pseudogene TRBV3-2) and TRBJ1-2; 7 positions agree with TRBD1. Per germline, CDR1 LGHDT and CDR2 YNNKEL (reference sequence). The CDR3 has 13 residues. V was clipped by 4 bases and J by 8 bases; unmatched bases: 7. CDR3 residues: CASSLIDRDGYTF. The CDR3 DNA follows: TGTGCCAGCAGCCTAATCGACAGGGACGGCTACACCTTC.

The chain couples TRBV5-1 to TRBJ2-1; TRBD2 aligns across 11 bases. Germline values: CDR1 SGHRS, CDR2 YFSETQ. The CDR3 extends over 15 amino acids. Germline trimming cut 2 bases from V and 8 bases from J; bases unmatched to any gene: 6. The DNA for the CDR3 is TGCGCCAGCAGCTTTAGCGGGAGGGCCGTGGATGAGCAGTTCTTC. This codes for CASSFSGRAVDEQFF.

This chain uses TRBV21-1 with TRBJ1-2; TRBD1, the table's D call, was not compared with the DNA. TRBV21-1 is noted as a pseudogene. The CDR3 contains 17 residues. In nucleotides, the CDR3 is TGTGCCAGCAGCAGAGGACAGACAGACCCAGCTAACTATGGCTACACCTTC. Its protein is CASSRGQTDPANYGYTF.

This clone has ten or more counts. The chain is built from TRBV20-1 and TRBJ2-1; D not certain. Germline V gene lookup returns CDR1 DFQATT and CDR2 SNEGSKA (reference sequence). Trimming stripped 3 bases from V and 0 bases from J, with 12 bases between. This CDR3 is built from 15 residues. The CDR3 sequence: CSASFSKSSYNEQFF. The DNA for the CDR3 is TGCAGTGCTAGTTTTTCAAAGAGCTCCTACAATGAGCAGTTCTTC.

This clone was detected a few times. The rearrangement links TRBV5-6 to TRBJ2-3; 9 nucleotides match TRBD2. The germline gives CDR1 SGHDT, CDR2 YYEEEE. The V and J ends lost 0 bases and 3 bases, in that order; junction bases with no gene match: 5. CDR3 length: 16 residues. CDR3 DNA: TGTGCCAGCAGCTTGGGAGCGGGAGGCGGGACAGATACGCAGTATTTT. Protein product: CASSLGAGGGTDTQYF.

This chain joins TRBV19 and TRBJ1-5; D ambiguous. V lost 3 bases to trimming and J lost 4 bases, with 10 bases between them. The CDR3 loop spans 14 amino acids. Germline CDR1 LNHDA, CDR2 SQIVND (reference sequence). The CDR3 bases are TGTGCCAGTAGTATGACGGGAGGGAATCAGCCCCAGCATTTT. Its protein is CASSMTGGNQPQHF.

This clone was recorded only once. This chain joins TRBV5-1 and TRBJ1-4; D possibly corresponds to TRBD1 (6 bases). The germline CDR1 and CDR2 sequences are SGHRS and YFSETQ. The V end was cut by 2 bases, the J end by 4 bases, with 21 bases between. CDR3 size: 18 residues. The CDR3 DNA sequence: TGCGCCAGCAGCTTCCAATCCAGGGGCGCGCAGGGTAATGAAAAACTGTTTTTT. It yields the protein CASSFQSRGAQGNEKLFF.

This clone was seen only a few times. The chain joins TRBV5-1 to TRBJ2-3, with 9 bases lining up with TRBD2. The CDR3 length is 16 residues. V dropped 0 bases and J dropped 5; count of bases not matched to a gene: 7. In germline, CDR1 is SGHRS, CDR2 YFSETQ. CDR3 amino acids: CASSLAAGGDLDTQYF. The DNA for the CDR3 is TGCGCCAGCAGCTTGGCGGCGGGAGGGGATCTAGATACGCAGTATTTT.

This clone has a handful of counts. V usage is TRBV15 and J usage is TRBJ2-2; 7 bases map to TRBD2. Trimming cost V 5 bases and J 4 bases; bases outside gene matches: 7. Germline lookup yields CDR1 LNHNV and CDR2 YYDKDF (reference sequence). There are 15 residues in the CDR3. The CDR3 DNA reads TGTGCCACCAGCGTCGGGCGGGAGATCACCGGGGAGCTGTTTTTT. Protein: CATSVGREITGELFF.

This rearrangement joins TRBV25-1 to TRBJ1-5, with a possible D match to TRBD1 (5 bases). Trimming pared 6 bases from V and 5 bases from J, leaving 14 bases between. CDR1 and CDR2 (germline): MGHDK, SYGVNS. The CDR3 is 14 amino acids. CDR3 sequence (DNA): TGTGCCAGCAGCCTGACAGAATCGGATCAGCCCCAGCATTTT. Its protein is CASSLTESDQPQHF.